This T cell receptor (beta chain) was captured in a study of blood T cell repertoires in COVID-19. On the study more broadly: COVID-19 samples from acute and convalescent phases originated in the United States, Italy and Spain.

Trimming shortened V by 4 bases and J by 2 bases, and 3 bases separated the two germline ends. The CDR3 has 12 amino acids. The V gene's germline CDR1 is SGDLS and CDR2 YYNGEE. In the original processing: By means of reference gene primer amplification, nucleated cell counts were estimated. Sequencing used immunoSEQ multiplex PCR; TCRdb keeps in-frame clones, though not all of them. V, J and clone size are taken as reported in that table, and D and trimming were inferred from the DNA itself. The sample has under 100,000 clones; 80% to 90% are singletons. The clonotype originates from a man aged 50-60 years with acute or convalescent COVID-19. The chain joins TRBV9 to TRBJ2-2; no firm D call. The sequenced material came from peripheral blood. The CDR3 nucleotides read TGTGCCAGCAGCCAAAACACCGGGGAGCTGTTTTTT. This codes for CASSQNTGELFF.